Below, one T cell receptor (beta chain) is given with its context. Antigen unknown. This entry comes from a study of vaccination effects on CD4 cells after COVID-19. CDR1 is GTSNPN, CDR2 SVGIG, per germline (reference sequence). The length of the CDR3 is 16 residues. V shed 3 bases, J shed 2 bases, and the junction held 9 bases outside the gene matches. Using immunoSEQ multiplex PCR, the repertoire was profiled, and TCRdb retains in-frame clones only, with some absent. The table has approximately 28,000 clones, roughly 80% seen once. Findings and caveats of the study: Missing from the study were early post-infection timepoints, and its convalescent patients were few.

Under the ViraFEST assay, PBMC were stimulated with viral peptide pools so that antigen-specific CD4+ T cells expanded. Sequencing was performed afterwards. Around day 10 of culture, CD4+ T cells were separated out. Two doses of either BNT162b2 or mRNA-1273 were given to each participant. PBMC cultures contained around 2 million cells per well, approximately 10 IU/ml IL-2 and roughly 10 ug/ml peptides. IL-2 medium was substituted for half the medium on days 3 and 7. Source: CD4+ T cells from PBMCs cultured with SARS-CoV-2 spike peptides, taken after COVID-19 vaccination. The chain has TRBV30 and TRBJ2-1, with 8 bases matching TRBD2. The sequence came from a human donor who received a COVID-19 vaccine. Some clones in this sample may be carry-over from other donors' samples. The DNA of the CDR3 is TGTGCCTGGAGCGCCGGGACTAGGGGCACCTACAATGAGCAGTTCTTC. This gives the protein CAWSAGTRGTYNEQFF.